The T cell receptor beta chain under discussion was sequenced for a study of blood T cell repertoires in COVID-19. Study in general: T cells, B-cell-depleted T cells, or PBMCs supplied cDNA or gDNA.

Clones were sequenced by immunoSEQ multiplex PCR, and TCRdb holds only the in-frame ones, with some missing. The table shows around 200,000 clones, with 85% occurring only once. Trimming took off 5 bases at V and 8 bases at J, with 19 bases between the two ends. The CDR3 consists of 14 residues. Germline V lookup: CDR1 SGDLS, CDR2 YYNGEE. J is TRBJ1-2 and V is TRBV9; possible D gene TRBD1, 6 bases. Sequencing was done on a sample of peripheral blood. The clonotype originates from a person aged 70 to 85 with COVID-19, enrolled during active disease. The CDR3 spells CASSSQQGIGGYTF. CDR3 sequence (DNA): TGTGCCAGCAGTTCCCAACAGGGTATTGGGGGCTACACCTTC.